This TCR beta chain derives from a study of shared clonotypes between healthy human individuals. There are 17 residues in the CDR3. V was pared by 0 bases and J by 6 bases, with 21 bases between. Germline assignment: CDR1 SGHTA and CDR2 FQGTGA. Sequenced by immunoSEQ multiplex PCR; TCRdb stores in-frame clones only, minus some. Here the sample spans roughly 1,500,000 clones, around 98.5% being singletons. The chain has TRBV7-3 and TRBJ2-7; D not certain. The TCR sequence derives from a man aged 25 to 45 in good health. Sample: naive CD4+ T cells sorted from blood. Subset reported: CD45RA+ positively selected. The CDR3 loop is CASSLTATGAGVSEQYF. The CDR3 region has the DNA TGTGCCAGCAGCTTAACGGCCACGGGCGCTGGGGTGAGCGAGCAGTACTTC.